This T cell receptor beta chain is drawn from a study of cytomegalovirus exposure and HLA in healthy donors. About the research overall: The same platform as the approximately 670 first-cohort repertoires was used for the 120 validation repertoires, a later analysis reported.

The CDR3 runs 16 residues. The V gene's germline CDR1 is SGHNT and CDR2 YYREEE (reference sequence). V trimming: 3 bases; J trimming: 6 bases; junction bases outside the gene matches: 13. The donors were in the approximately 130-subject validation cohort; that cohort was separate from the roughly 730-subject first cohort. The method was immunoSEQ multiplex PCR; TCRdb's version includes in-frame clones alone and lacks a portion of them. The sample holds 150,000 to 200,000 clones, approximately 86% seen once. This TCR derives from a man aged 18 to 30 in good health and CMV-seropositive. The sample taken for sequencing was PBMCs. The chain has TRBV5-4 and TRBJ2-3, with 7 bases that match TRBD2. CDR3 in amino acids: CASSSPEREDSDTQYF. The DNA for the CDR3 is TGTGCCAGCAGCTCCCCGGAGCGGGAAGATTCGGATACGCAGTATTTT.